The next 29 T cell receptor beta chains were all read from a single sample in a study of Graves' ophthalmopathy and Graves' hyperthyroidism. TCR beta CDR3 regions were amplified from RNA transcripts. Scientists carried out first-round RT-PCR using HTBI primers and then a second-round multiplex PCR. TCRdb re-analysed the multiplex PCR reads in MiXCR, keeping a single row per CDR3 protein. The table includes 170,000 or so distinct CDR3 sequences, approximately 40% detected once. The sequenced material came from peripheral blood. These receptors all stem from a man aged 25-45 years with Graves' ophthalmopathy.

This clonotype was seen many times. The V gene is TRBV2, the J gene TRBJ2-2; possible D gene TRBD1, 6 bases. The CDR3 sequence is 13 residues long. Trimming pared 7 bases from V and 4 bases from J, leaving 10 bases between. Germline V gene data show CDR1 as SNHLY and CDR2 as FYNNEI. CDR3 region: CASMTGSTGELFF. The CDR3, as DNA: TGTGCCAGCATGACAGGATCCACCGGGGAGCTGTTTTTT.

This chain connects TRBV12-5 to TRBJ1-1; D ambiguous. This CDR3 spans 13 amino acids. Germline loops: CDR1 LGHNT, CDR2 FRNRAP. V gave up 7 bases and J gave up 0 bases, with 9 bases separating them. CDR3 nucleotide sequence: TGTGCTAGTGCCGAAACTATGAACACTGAAGCTTTCTTT. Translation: CASAETMNTEAFF.

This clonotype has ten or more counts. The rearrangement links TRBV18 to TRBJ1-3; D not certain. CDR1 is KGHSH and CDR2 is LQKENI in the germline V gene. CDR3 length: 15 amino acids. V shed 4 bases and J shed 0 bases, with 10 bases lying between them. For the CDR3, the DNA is TGTGCCAGCTCACTAACAGTCATCTCTGGAAACACCATATATTTT. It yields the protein CASSLTVISGNTIYF.

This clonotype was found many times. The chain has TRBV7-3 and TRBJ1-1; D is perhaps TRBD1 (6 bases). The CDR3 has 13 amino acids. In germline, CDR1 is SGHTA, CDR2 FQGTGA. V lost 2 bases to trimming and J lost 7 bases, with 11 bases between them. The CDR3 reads CASSLGGHSEAFF. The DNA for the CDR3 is TGTGCCAGCAGCTTAGGGGGCCATAGTGAAGCTTTCTTT.

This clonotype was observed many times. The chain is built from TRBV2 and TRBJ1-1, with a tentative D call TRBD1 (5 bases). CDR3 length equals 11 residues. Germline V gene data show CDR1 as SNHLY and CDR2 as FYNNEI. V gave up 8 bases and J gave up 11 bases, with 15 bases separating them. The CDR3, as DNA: TGTGCCAGCCGGTCCGGGGCCGGGGCTTTCTTT. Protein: CASRSGAGAFF.

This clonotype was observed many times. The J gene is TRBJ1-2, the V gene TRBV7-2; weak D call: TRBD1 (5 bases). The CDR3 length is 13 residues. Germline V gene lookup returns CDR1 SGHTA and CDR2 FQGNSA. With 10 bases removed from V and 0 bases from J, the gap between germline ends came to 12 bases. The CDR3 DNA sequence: TGTGCCACCGGCGGGGGTTCTAACTATGGCTACACCTTC. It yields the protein CATGGGSNYGYTF.

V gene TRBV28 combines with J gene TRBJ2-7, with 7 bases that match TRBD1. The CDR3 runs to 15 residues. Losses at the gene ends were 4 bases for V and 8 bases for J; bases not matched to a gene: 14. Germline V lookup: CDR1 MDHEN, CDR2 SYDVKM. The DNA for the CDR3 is TGTGCCAGCAGTTCTTACCGACAGGGTAACGGAAAGCAGTACTTC. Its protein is CASSSYRQGNGKQYF.

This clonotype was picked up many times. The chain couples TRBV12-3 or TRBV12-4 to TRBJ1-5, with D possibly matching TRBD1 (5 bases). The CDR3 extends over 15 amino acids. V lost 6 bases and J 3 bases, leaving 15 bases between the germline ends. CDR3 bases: TGTGCCAGCAGCTCACAGACAGCACCCAATCAGCCCCAGCATTTT. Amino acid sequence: CASSSQTAPNQPQHF.

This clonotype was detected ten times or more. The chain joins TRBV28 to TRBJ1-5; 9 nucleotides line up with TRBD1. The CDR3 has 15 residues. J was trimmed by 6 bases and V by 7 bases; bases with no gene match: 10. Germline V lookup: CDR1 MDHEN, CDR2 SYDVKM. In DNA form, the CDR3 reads TGTGCCAGCACCAAGACAGGGGGTTCGGGTCAGCCCCAGCATTTT. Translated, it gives CASTKTGGSGQPQHF.

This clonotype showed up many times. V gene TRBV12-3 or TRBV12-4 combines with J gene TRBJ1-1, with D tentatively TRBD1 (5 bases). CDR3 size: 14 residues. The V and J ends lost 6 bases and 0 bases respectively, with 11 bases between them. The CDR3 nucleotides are TGTGCCAGCAGGGCACTACAGGTGAACACTGAAGCTTTCTTT. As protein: CASRALQVNTEAFF.

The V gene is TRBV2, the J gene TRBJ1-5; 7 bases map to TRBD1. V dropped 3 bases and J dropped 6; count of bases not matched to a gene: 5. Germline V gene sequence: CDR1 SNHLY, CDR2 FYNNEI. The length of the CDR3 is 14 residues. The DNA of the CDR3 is TGTGCCAGCAGTGATAGGGGGCGAGGTCAGCCCCAGCATTTT. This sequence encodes CASSDRGRGQPQHF.

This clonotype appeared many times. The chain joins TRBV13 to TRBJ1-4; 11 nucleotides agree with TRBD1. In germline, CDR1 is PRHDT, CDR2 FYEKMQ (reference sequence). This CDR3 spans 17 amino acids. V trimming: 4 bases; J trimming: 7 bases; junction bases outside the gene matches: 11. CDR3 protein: CASSSGGQGALSEKLFF. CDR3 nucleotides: TGTGCCAGCAGCTCAGGCGGACAGGGGGCGTTAAGTGAAAAACTGTTTTTT.

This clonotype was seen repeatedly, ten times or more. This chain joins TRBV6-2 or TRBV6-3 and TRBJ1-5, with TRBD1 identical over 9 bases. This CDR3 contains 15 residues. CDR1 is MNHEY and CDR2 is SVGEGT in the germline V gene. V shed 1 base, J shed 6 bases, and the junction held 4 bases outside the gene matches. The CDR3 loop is CASSYWGQGGQPQHF. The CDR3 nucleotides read TGTGCCAGCAGTTACTGGGGACAGGGAGGTCAGCCCCAGCATTTT.

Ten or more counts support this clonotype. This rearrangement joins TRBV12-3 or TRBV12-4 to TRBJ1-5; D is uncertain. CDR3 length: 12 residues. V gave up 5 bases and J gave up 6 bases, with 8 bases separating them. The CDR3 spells CASSPTGQPQHF. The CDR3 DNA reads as TGTGCCAGCAGTCCCACTGGTCAGCCCCAGCATTTT.

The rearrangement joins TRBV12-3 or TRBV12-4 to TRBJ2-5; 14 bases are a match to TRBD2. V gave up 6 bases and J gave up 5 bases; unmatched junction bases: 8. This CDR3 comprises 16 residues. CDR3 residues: CASRGGLAGESETQYF. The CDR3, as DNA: TGTGCCAGCAGAGGGGGACTAGCGGGAGAATCCGAGACCCAGTACTTC.

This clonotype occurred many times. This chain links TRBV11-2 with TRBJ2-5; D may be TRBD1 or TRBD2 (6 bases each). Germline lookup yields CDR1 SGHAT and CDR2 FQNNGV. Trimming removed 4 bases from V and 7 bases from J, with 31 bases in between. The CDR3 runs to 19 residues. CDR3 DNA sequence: TGTGCCAGCAGCTCCTCCGGGGCTGAAGGGGGGACCCCCAGGGGGACCCAGTACTTC. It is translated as CASSSSGAEGGTPRGTQYF.

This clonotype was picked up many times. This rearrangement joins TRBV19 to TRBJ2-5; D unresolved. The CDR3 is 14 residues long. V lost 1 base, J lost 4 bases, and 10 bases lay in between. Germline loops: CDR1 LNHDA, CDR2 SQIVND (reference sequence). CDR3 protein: CASSIGNGGETQYF. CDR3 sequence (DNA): TGTGCCAGTAGTATAGGAAACGGCGGAGAGACCCAGTACTTC. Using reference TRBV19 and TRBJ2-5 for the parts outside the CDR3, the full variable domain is DGGITQSPKYLFRKEGQNVTLSCEQNLNHDAMYWYRQDPGQGLRLIYYSQIVNDFQKGDIAEGYSVSREKKESFPLTVTSAQKNPTAFYLCASSIGNGGETQYFGPGTRLLVL.

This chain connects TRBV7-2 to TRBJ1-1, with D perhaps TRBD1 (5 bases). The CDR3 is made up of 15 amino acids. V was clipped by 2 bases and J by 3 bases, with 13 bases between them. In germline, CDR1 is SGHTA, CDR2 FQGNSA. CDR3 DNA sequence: TGTGCCAGCAGCTTATGGGCAGGGAAGGACACTGAAGCTTTCTTT. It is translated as CASSLWAGKDTEAFF.

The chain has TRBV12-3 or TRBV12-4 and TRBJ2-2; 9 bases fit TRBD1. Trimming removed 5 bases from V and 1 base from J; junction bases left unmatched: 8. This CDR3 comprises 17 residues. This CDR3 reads CASSAWTGARNTGELFF. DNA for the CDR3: TGTGCCAGCAGTGCGTGGACAGGGGCGAGGAACACCGGGGAGCTGTTTTTT.

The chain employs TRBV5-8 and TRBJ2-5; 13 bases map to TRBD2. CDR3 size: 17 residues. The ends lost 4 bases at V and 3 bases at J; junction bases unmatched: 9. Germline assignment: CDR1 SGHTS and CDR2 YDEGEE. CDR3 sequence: CASSPPGGLAGEETQYF. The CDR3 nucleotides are TGTGCCAGCAGCCCTCCTGGAGGACTAGCGGGGGAAGAGACCCAGTACTTC.

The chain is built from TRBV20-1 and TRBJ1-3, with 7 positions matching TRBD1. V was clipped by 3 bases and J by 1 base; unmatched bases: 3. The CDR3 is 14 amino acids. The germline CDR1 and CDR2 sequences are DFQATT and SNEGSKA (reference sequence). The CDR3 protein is CSARLQGSGNTIYF. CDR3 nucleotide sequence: TGCAGTGCTAGGCTACAGGGGTCTGGAAACACCATATATTTT.

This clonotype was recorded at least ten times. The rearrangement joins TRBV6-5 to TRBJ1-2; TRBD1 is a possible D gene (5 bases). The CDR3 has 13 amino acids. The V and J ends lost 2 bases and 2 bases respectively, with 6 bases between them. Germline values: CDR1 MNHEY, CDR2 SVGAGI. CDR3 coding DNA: TGTGCCAGCAGTTACCGACAGAACTATGGCTACACCTTC. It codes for CASSYRQNYGYTF.

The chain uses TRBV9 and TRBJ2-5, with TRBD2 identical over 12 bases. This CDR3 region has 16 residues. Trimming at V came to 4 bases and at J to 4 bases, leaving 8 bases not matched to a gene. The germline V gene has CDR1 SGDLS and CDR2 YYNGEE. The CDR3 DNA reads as TGTGCCAGCAGCCCGACTAGCGGGAGTTATGGAGAGACCCAGTACTTC. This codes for CASSPTSGSYGETQYF.

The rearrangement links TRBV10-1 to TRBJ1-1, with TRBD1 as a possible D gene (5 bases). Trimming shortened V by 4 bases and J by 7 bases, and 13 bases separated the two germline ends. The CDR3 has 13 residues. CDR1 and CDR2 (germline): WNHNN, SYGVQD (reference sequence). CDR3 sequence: CASSGGRVGEAFF. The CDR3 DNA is TGCGCCAGCAGTGGTGGCAGGGTCGGTGAAGCTTTCTTT.

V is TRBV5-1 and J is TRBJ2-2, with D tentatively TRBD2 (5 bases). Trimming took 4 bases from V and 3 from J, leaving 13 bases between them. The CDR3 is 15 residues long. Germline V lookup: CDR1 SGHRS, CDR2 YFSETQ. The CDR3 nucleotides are TGCGCCAGCAGCCACCGTCAGCGGTACACCGGGGAGCTGTTTTTT. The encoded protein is CASSHRQRYTGELFF.

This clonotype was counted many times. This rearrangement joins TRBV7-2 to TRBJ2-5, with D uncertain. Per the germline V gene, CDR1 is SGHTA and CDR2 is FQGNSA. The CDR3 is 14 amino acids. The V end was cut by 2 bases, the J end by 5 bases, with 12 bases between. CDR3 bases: TGTGCCAGCAGCTTAAGGTCGCGGTGGGAGACCCAGTACTTC. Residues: CASSLRSRWETQYF.

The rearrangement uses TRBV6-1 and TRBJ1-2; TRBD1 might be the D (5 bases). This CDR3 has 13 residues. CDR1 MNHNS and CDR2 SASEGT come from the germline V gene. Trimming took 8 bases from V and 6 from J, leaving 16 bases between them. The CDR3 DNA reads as TGTGCCAGCCAGCGGTGGGACGTCGATGGCTACACCTTC. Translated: CASQRWDVDGYTF.

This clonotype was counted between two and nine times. CDR3 in DNA: TGTGCCAGCAGTATGACTAGCGGGAGGGCCATGGAGACCCAGTACTTC. Translating it yields CASSMTSGRAMETQYF. The chain carries TRBV12-3 or TRBV12-4 and TRBJ2-5, with 14 nucleotides matching TRBD2. The V and J ends lost 5 bases and 5 bases, in that order; junction bases with no gene match: 7. The CDR3 runs to 16 residues.

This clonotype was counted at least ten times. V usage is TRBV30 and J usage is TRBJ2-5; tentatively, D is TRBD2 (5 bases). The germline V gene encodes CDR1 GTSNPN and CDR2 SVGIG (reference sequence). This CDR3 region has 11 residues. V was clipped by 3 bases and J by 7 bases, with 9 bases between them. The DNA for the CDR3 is TGTGCCTGGAGGGAGGTGGGGACCCAGTACTTC. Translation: CAWREVGTQYF.